This is a list of T cell receptor beta chains from one sample in a study of blood T cell repertoires in COVID-19. Produced via immunoSEQ multiplex PCR; TCRdb's table is partial and in-frame only. The sample comprises about 210,000 clones, around 80% of which are singletons, and 2.5% to 3% rests with the top ten. Sequencing was carried out using peripheral blood. The source is a man in his forties or fifties with active or convalescent COVID-19. The CDR3 runs from the conserved cysteine through the conserved F or W. D genes are given only for firm matches. Clone sizes are given selectively: once, few, many, or a class where the clone is expanded.

j_call v_call d_call clone_size cdr3_aa cdr3_nt
TRBJ2-1 TRBV11-3 - - CASSRLTRGEQFF TGTGCCAGCAGCCGTCTTACTAGAGGTGAGCAGTTCTTC
TRBJ2-1 TRBV11-3 - few CASSLEGRGEQFF TGTGCCAGCAGCTTAGAGGGTAGGGGTGAGCAGTTCTTC
TRBJ1-1 TRBV5-1 - - CASSLRGGTEAFF TGCGCCAGCAGCTTGCGGGGGGGCACTGAAGCTTTCTTT
TRBJ1-2 TRBV28 - - CASSLRGGGYTF TGTGCCAGCAGCTTGAGAGGAGGTGGCTACACCTTC
TRBJ1-3 TRBV27 - - CASSLSGTSRVNTIYF TGTGCCAGCAGTTTATCCGGGACTTCGAGGGTGAACACCATATATTTT
TRBJ2-3 TRBV7-2 TRBD2 - CASSLTSVDTQYF TGTGCCAGCAGCTTAACTAGCGTCGATACGCAGTATTTT
TRBJ1-2 TRBV7-2 - once CASSPVSDGYTF TGTGCCAGCAGCCCAGTGAGCGACGGCTACACCTTC
TRBJ1-1 TRBV12-3/TRBV12-4 - - CASRVGSTEAFF TGTGCCAGCCGGGTAGGGAGTACTGAAGCTTTCTTT
TRBJ2-7 TRBV19 TRBD1 - CASMGQSSYEQYF TGTGCCAGTATGGGACAGAGCTCCTACGAGCAGTACTTC
TRBJ1-1 TRBV6-5 TRBD1 once CASSLGGTGFWTEAFF TGTGCCAGCAGTTTGGGGGGGACAGGTTTTTGGACTGAAGCTTTCTTT
TRBJ2-6 TRBV28 TRBD1 - CASSLDRGSGANVLTF TGTGCCAGCAGTTTAGACAGGGGGTCTGGGGCCAACGTCCTGACTTTC
TRBJ2-1 TRBV18 - - CASSPRGPTAEGEFF TGTGCCAGCTCACCGAGAGGACCTACTGCTGAGGGTGAGTTCTTC
TRBJ2-1 TRBV11-3 TRBD2 - CASSPEGLAGVPREQFF TGTGCCAGCAGCCCAGAGGGACTAGCGGGAGTCCCTAGGGAGCAGTTCTTC
TRBJ1-1 TRBV3-1/TRBV3-2 - - CASSQAGGRVRTEAFF TGTGCCAGCAGCCAAGCTGGGGGGAGGGTACGGACTGAAGCTTTCTTT
TRBJ2-6 TRBV24-1 - - CATSGTGANVLTF TGTGCCACCAGTGGTACTGGGGCCAACGTCCTGACTTTC
TRBJ1-1 TRBV6-4 - - CASSHRENTEAFF TGTGCCAGCAGTCACAGGGAGAACACTGAAGCTTTCTTT
TRBJ2-1 TRBV7-4 - - CASSLGPGTQLNEQFF TGTGCCAGCAGCTTAGGCCCCGGGACTCAGTTAAATGAGCAGTTCTTC
TRBJ2-1 TRBV24-1 TRBD2 - CATSDAVTSGVPNEQFF TGTGCCACCAGTGATGCGGTGACTAGCGGGGTCCCCAATGAGCAGTTCTTC
TRBJ2-1 TRBV4-3 TRBD1 - CASSQDPVGGFHEQFF TGCGCCAGCAGCCAAGATCCTGTAGGGGGCTTCCATGAGCAGTTCTTC
TRBJ1-2 TRBV3-1/TRBV3-2 - - CASSRDTVYGYTF TGTGCCAGCAGCCGGGACACAGTTTATGGCTACACCTTC
TRBJ2-6 TRBV5-1 TRBD1 - CASSLGQGGASGANVLTF TGCGCCAGCAGCTTAGGACAGGGGGGAGCCTCTGGGGCCAACGTCCTGACTTTC
TRBJ1-2 TRBV5-6 - - CASSLGTRYGYTF TGTGCCAGCAGCTTGGGGACAAGGTATGGCTACACCTTC
TRBJ2-5 TRBV18 TRBD2 - CASSPVAGEYQETQYF TGTGCCAGCTCACCCGTAGCGGGGGAGTACCAAGAGACCCAGTACTTC
TRBJ2-1 TRBV20-1 - - CSAMPGNEQFF TGCAGTGCTATGCCGGGGAATGAGCAGTTCTTC
TRBJ1-2 TRBV7-2 - many CASSLGQVYGYTF TGTGCCAGCAGCTTAGGCCAGGTTTATGGCTACACCTTC
TRBJ2-7 TRBV6-2/TRBV6-3 TRBD1 - CASSSGQGYGEQYF TGTGCCAGCAGTTCCGGACAGGGGTACGGCGAGCAGTACTTC
TRBJ1-1 TRBV6-5 TRBD1 many CASSYSTGEITEAFF TGTGCCAGCAGTTACTCGACAGGGGAGATCACTGAAGCTTTCTTT
TRBJ1-6 TRBV10-3 - once CAISESGRSSYNSPLHF TGTGCCATCAGTGAGTCAGGGAGAAGCTCCTATAATTCACCCCTCCACTTT
TRBJ1-5 TRBV5-1 - once CASSLDPSSNQPQHF TGCGCCAGCAGCTTGGACCCTAGTTCCAATCAGCCCCAGCATTTT
TRBJ1-1 TRBV18 - - CASSLARDTEAFF TGTGCCAGCTCACTAGCCCGCGACACTGAAGCTTTCTTT
TRBJ2-1 TRBV9 - - CASSVGGSGFFF TGTGCCAGCAGCGTAGGAGGCAGCGGGTTCTTCTTC
TRBJ2-7 TRBV5-6 TRBD1 once CASSAPTGGTYEQYF TGTGCCAGCAGCGCACCGACAGGGGGGACCTACGAGCAGTACTTC
TRBJ2-7 TRBV4-1 - few CASSLGLIGDEQYF TGCGCCAGCAGCCTTGGACTAATTGGCGACGAGCAGTACTTC
TRBJ2-7 TRBV27 TRBD1 few CASSSGTGLYEQYF TGTGCCAGCAGCTCCGGGACAGGGCTCTACGAGCAGTACTTC
TRBJ2-2 TRBV19 TRBD1 - CASSIRQGSGELFF TGTGCCAGTAGTATCCGACAGGGTTCCGGGGAGCTGTTTTTT
TRBJ2-7 TRBV24-1 TRBD1 - CATSGSRTGGFYEQYF TGTGCCACCAGTGGGTCGAGGACAGGGGGCTTCTACGAGCAGTACTTC
TRBJ2-2 TRBV30 - - CAWSLSLNTGELFF TGTGCCTGGAGTTTATCACTGAACACCGGGGAGCTGTTTTTT
TRBJ1-1 TRBV24-1 TRBD1 - CATSDLWDRGPGRGMNTEAFF TGTGCCACCAGTGATTTATGGGACAGGGGGCCGGGGAGGGGCATGAACACTGAAGCTTTCTTT
TRBJ2-5 TRBV13 TRBD1 - CASSARTGGLETQYF TGTGCCAGCAGCGCCCGGACAGGGGGCTTGGAGACCCAGTACTTC
TRBJ2-1 TRBV3-1/TRBV3-2 - - CASSRYGGSSYNEQFF TGTGCCAGCAGCCGATACGGGGGATCCTCCTACAATGAGCAGTTCTTC
TRBJ1-5 TRBV25-1 TRBD1 - CASKRDRFTQPQHF TGTGCCAGCAAAAGGGACAGATTTACCCAGCCCCAGCATTTT
TRBJ2-7 TRBV28 TRBD1 once CATDRGSYEQYF TGTGCCACCGACAGGGGCTCCTACGAGCAGTACTTC
TRBJ1-5 TRBV6-5 TRBD1 - CASTNRDSGNQPQHF TGTGCCAGCACCAACAGGGACAGTGGCAATCAGCCCCAGCATTTT
TRBJ1-2 TRBV4-3 TRBD1 - CASSQEVETGNYGYTF TGCGCCAGCAGCCAAGAGGTTGAGACAGGGAACTATGGCTACACCTTC
TRBJ1-2 TRBV6-6 TRBD1 - CASSREQGKLDYGYTF TGTGCCAGCAGCCGCGAACAGGGGAAGTTAGACTATGGCTACACCTTC
TRBJ2-2 TRBV12-5 TRBD1 - CASGSGTVNTGELFF TGTGCTAGTGGATCCGGGACAGTTAACACCGGGGAGCTGTTTTTT
TRBJ1-5 TRBV6-5 - - CASSLGRDSNQPQHF TGTGCCAGCAGTCTTGGCAGGGATAGCAATCAGCCCCAGCATTTT
TRBJ2-7 TRBV6-4 TRBD1 - CASRPGQGYREQYF TGTGCCAGCAGGCCGGGACAGGGGTATCGGGAGCAGTACTTC